The 2 T cell receptor beta chains below all came from one sample that was sequenced in a study of monozygotic twins with inflammatory bowel disease. For each CDR3 protein, TCRdb gives one entry from its re-call of the 5' RACE reads, without DNA. The sample totals around 400,000 distinct CDR3 sequences. The sample comprised blood. These receptors originate from a human donor with ulcerative colitis or Crohn's disease, or a healthy co-twin of an affected twin (not recorded which).

The chain couples TRBV5-6 to TRBJ1-2; TCRdb's assignment of TRBD1 cannot be checked, as there is no DNA. The CDR3 has 14 residues. Germline CDR1 reads SGHDT; CDR2 reads YYEEEE. Here the CDR3 reads CASSLVRRPYGYTF. The full variable domain, its missing parts supplied by reference TRBV5-6 and TRBJ1-2, is DAGVTQSPTHLIKTRGQQVTLRCSPKSGHDTVSWYQQALGQGPQFIFQYYEEEERQRGNFPDRFSGHQFPNYSSELNVNALLLGDSALYLCASSLVRRPYGYTFGSGTRLTVV.

This chain links TRBV7-8 with TRBJ2-5; TCRdb's D call, TRBD1, is unchecked because there is no DNA. The CDR3 runs to 16 residues. Germline CDR1 and CDR2: SGHVS and FQNEAQ. The CDR3 loop is CASSNPGTLLQETQYF.